The rows below give T cell receptor beta chains drawn from one sample of a study of cytomegalovirus exposure and HLA in healthy donors. The table came from immunoSEQ multiplex PCR; TCRdb's copy has only in-frame clones and leaves some out. The listing contains 45,000 to 55,000 clones. The sequenced sample was PBMCs. The receptors were sampled from a woman aged 45-65 years in good health and CMV-seropositive. Each CDR3 is given with its conserved first and last residue. A D gene is named only where the DNA matches it firmly.

J,V,D,length,CDR3,DNA
TRBJ2-1,TRBV19,TRBD1,14,CASSGGQTYNEQFF,TGTGCCAGTAGTGGGGGACAGACCTACAATGAGCAGTTCTTC
TRBJ1-5,TRBV18,-,16,CASSRGSVQTNQPQHF,TGTGCCAGCTCAAGGGGTTCGGTCCAAACTAATCAGCCCCAGCATTTT
TRBJ1-5,TRBV6-1,TRBD1,20,CASSGGQLNRGGYSNQPQHF,TGTGCCAGCAGTGGGGGGCAATTAAACAGGGGGGGGTATAGCAATCAGCCCCAGCATTTT
TRBJ2-2,TRBV7-3,TRBD1,16,CASSLNRGPNTGELFF,TGTGCCAGCAGCTTGAACAGGGGCCCGAACACCGGGGAGCTGTTTTTT
TRBJ2-7,TRBV7-2,TRBD1,13,CASSLGTGGEQYF,TGTGCCAGCAGCTTAGGGACAGGAGGCGAGCAGTACTTC
TRBJ1-1,TRBV7-2,-,12,CASSSYAGDAFF,TGTGCCAGCAGCTCCTACGCAGGGGACGCTTTCTTT
TRBJ2-7,TRBV4-1,-,14,CASSQDVGAGEQYF,TGCGCCAGCAGCCAAGATGTAGGGGCGGGGGAGCAGTACTTC
TRBJ2-7,TRBV18,TRBD1,16,CASSPQDRGLSYEQYF,TGTGCCAGCTCACCCCAAGACAGGGGGCTCTCCTACGAGCAGTACTTC
TRBJ2-7,TRBV30,-,12,CAWKQELGEQYF,TGTGCCTGGAAGCAAGAACTAGGGGAGCAGTACTTC
TRBJ1-2,TRBV6-5,-,13,CASSAQGGYGYTF,TGTGCCAGCAGTGCACAGGGTGGCTATGGCTACACCTTC
TRBJ2-1,TRBV7-9,-,14,CASSLGGALNEQFF,TGTGCCAGCAGCTTGGGGGGGGCCTTGAATGAGCAGTTCTTC
TRBJ2-7,TRBV6-1,-,15,CASTRGPGVGYEQYF,TGTGCCAGCACTAGGGGACCAGGGGTGGGTTACGAGCAGTACTTC
TRBJ2-3,TRBV10-2,-,15,CASSRDTVNTDTQYF,TGCGCCAGCAGCCGGGACACGGTAAACACAGATACGCAGTATTTT
TRBJ1-3,TRBV19,TRBD1,17,CAPKFGDRGNSGNTIYF,TGTGCCCCAAAGTTCGGGGACAGGGGTAATTCTGGAAACACCATATATTTT
TRBJ2-1,TRBV4-3,-,13,CASSPQKGDEQFF,TGCGCCAGCAGCCCCCAGAAGGGGGATGAGCAGTTCTTC
TRBJ1-1,TRBV6-4,-,14,CASRYRPGVDEAFF,TGTGCCAGCAGGTACAGACCGGGGGTAGATGAAGCTTTCTTT
TRBJ1-5,TRBV7-2,-,15,CASSLVGLGNQPQHF,TGTGCCAGCAGCTTAGTAGGACTGGGCAATCAGCCCCAGCATTTT